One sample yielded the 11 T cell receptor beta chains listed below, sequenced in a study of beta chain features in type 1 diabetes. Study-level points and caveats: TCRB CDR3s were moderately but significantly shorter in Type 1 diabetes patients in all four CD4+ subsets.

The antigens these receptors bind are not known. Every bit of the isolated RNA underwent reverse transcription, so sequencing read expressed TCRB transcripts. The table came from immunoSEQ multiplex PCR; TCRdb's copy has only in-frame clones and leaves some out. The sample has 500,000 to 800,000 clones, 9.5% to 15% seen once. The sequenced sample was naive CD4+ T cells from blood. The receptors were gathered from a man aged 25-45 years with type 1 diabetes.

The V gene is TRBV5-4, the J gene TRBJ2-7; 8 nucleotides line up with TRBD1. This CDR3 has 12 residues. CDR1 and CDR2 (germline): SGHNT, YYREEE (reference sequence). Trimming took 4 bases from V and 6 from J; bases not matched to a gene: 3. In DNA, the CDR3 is TGTGCCAGCAGCGCTGACAGGGGCGAGCAGTACTTC. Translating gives CASSADRGEQYF.

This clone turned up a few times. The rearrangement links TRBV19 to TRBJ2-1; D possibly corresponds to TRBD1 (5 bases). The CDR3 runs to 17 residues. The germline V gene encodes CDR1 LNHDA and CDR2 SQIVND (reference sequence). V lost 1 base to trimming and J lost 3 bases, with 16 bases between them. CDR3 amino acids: CASSIVVGQRIYNEQFF. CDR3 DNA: TGTGCCAGTAGTATAGTAGTGGGGCAGCGCATCTACAATGAGCAGTTCTTC.

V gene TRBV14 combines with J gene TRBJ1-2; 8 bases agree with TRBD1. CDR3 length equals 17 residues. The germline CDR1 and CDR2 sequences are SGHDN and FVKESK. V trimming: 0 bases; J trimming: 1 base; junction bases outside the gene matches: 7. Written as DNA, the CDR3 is TGTGCCAGCAGCCAAGAGAGGACAGGGAAGGGTAACTATGGCTACACCTTC. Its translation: CASSQERTGKGNYGYTF.

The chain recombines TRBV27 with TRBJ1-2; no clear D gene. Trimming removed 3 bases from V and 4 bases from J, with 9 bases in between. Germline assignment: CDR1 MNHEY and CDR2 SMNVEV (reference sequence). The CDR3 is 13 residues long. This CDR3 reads CASSLRESYGYTF. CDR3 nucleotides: TGTGCCAGCAGTTTGAGGGAGAGCTATGGCTACACCTTC.

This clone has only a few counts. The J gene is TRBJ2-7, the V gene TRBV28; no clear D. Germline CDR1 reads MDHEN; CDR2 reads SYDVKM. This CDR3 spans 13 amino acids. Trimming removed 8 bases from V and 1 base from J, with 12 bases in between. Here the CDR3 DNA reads TGTGCCAGCGGGATACGGATTTCCTACGAGCAGTACTTC. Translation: CASGIRISYEQYF.

As DNA, the CDR3 is TGTGCCAGCAGCTTGGCTGGAACCTACGAGCAGTACTTC. Translated, it gives CASSLAGTYEQYF. V and J are TRBV7-9 and TRBJ2-7; D unresolved. Germline values: CDR1 SEHNR, CDR2 FQNEAQ (reference sequence). The CDR3 is 13 amino acids. V lost 3 bases, J lost 2 bases, and 8 bases lay in between.

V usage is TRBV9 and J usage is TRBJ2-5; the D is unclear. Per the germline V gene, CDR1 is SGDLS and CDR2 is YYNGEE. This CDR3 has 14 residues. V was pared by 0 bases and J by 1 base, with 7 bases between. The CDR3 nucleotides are TGTGCCAGCAGCGTAGGTAGCCTCCAAGAGACCCAGTACTTC. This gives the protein CASSVGSLQETQYF.

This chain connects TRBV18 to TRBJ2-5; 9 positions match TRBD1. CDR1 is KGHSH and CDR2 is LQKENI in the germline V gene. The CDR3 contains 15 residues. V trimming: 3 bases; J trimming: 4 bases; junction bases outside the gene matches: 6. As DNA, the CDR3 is TGTGCCAGCTCACCCTTGGGACAGGGAGGAGAGACCCAGTACTTC. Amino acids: CASSPLGQGGETQYF.

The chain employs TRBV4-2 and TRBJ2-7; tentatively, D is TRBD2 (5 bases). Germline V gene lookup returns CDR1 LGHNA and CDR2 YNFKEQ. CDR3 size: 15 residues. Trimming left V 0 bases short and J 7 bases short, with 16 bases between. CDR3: CASSQDNRLTGEQYF. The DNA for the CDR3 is TGTGCCAGCAGCCAAGATAATAGACTAACGGGGGAGCAGTACTTC.

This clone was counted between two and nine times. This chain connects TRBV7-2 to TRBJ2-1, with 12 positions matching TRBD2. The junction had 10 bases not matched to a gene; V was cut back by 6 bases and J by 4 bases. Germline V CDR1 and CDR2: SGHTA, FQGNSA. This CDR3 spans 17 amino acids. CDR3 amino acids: CASSRTSGDVYYNEQFF. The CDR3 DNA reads TGTGCCAGCAGTCGGACTAGCGGGGATGTTTATTACAATGAGCAGTTCTTC. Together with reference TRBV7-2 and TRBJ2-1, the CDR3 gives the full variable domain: GAGVSQSPSNKVTEKGKDVELRCDPISGHTALYWYRQSLGQGLEFLIYFQGNSAPDKSGLPSDRFSAERTGGSVSTLTIQRTQQEDSAVYLCASSRTSGDVYYNEQFFGPGTRLTVL.

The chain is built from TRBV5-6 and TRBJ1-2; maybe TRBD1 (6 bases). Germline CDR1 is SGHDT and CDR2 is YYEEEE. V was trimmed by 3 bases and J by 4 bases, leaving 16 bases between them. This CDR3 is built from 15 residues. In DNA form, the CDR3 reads TGTGCCAGCAGCTGGACAGCTCTCGGGCCCTATGGCTACACCTTC. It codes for CASSWTALGPYGYTF.